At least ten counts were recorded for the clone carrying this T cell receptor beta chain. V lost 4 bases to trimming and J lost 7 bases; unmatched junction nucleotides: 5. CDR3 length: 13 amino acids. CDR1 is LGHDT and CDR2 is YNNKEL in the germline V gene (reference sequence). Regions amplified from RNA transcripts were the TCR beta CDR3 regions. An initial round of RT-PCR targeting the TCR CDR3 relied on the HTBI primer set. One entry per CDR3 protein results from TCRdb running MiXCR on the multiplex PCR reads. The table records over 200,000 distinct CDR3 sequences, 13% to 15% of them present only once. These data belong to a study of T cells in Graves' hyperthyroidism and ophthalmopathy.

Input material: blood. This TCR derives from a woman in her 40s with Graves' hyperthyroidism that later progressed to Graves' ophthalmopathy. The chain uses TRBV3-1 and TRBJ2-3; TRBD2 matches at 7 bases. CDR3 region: CASSRGLVNTQYF. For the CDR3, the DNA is TGTGCCAGCAGCCGCGGACTAGTGAATACGCAGTATTTT.